Below, 22 T cell receptor beta chains from the same sample are listed, as sequenced in a study of control samples from healthy donors and cancer patients. Sequencing used immunoSEQ multiplex PCR; TCRdb keeps in-frame clones, though not all of them. This table holds roughly 100,000 clones, 88% found once. Sequencing was done on a sample of blood. The source of these receptors is a man aged 25 to 40 in good health.

J is TRBJ1-1 and V is TRBV18, with 7 bases that match TRBD1. The CDR3 consists of 14 residues. V shed 10 bases and J 6 bases; nucleotides not matched to a gene: 14. Germline CDR1 is KGHSH and CDR2 is LQKENI. The chain's CDR3 is CATRPGGGDAEAFF. In nucleotides, the CDR3 is TGTGCCACCCGACCCGGAGGGGGCGACGCTGAAGCTTTCTTT.

The rearrangement uses TRBV5-6 and TRBJ2-7, with TRBD1 identical over 8 bases. CDR3 size: 16 residues. V dropped 3 bases and J dropped 0; count of bases not matched to a gene: 8. Germline CDR1 SGHDT, CDR2 YYEEEE. CDR3 residues: CASSSPTGDNSYEQYF. In nucleotides, the CDR3 is TGTGCCAGCAGCTCACCGACAGGGGATAACTCCTACGAGCAGTACTTC.

The chain links TRBV27 to TRBJ1-1; D is possibly TRBD1 (5 bases). The CDR3 is made up of 14 amino acids. With 0 bases removed from V and 3 bases from J, the gap between germline ends came to 8 bases. CDR1 is MNHEY, CDR2 SMNVEV, per germline (reference sequence). The CDR3 region is CASSLSRGHTEAFF. The CDR3 DNA sequence: TGTGCCAGCAGTTTATCTAGGGGACACACTGAAGCTTTCTTT.

This clone was recorded once. This rearrangement joins TRBV6-2 or TRBV6-3 to TRBJ2-5; a weak D match, TRBD1 (5 bases). Trimming took 6 bases from V and 0 from J, leaving 20 bases between them. Germline V gene sequence: CDR1 MNHEY, CDR2 SVGEGT. CDR3 length: 17 residues. The CDR3 spells CASSPNLDSAYQETQYF. CDR3 coding DNA: TGTGCCAGCAGCCCCAACTTAGACAGCGCGTACCAAGAGACCCAGTACTTC.

The rearrangement joins TRBV20-1 to TRBJ2-1; no definite D call. Germline V gene lookup returns CDR1 DFQATT and CDR2 SNEGSKA (reference sequence). V was cut by 6 bases and J by 6 bases, with 9 bases left in between. CDR3 size: 11 residues. CDR3 DNA: TGCAGTGCCGCTAAAGGCAATGAGCAGTTCTTC. This sequence encodes CSAAKGNEQFF.

This clone was observed a few times. J is TRBJ2-1 and V is TRBV2, with 8 bases fitting TRBD2. The CDR3 covers 16 residues. Germline trimming cut 4 bases from V and 10 bases from J; bases unmatched to any gene: 15. Germline V CDR1 and CDR2: SNHLY, FYNNEI. DNA for the CDR3: TGTGCCAGCAGTGGAGGACTAGCACTAAATCCTAGGGAGCAGTTCTTC. It codes for CASSGGLALNPREQFF.

The chain combines TRBV4-1 with TRBJ1-4, with a tentative D call TRBD1 (5 bases). The CDR3 is made up of 15 amino acids. The ends were cut back, 0 bases at V and 7 bases at J, with 12 bases in the middle. The germline V gene has CDR1 MGHRA and CDR2 YSYEKL. The CDR3 nucleotides are TGCGCCAGCAGCCAAGATGGGGCAGGTGTTGAAAAACTGTTTTTT. Protein: CASSQDGAGVEKLFF.

This clone was found once. This chain uses TRBV20-1 with TRBJ2-7, with 9 nucleotides matching TRBD2. The CDR3 sequence is 14 residues long. V lost 3 bases and J lost 0; bases outside the gene matches: 3. CDR1 and CDR2 from the germline V gene are DFQATT and SNEGSKA (reference sequence). The CDR3 region has the DNA TGCAGTGCTAGTTCTAGCGGGGACTCCTACGAGCAGTACTTC. This encodes CSASSSGDSYEQYF.

The rearrangement joins TRBV18 to TRBJ2-1, with 11 bases aligning to TRBD1. The CDR3 runs 16 residues. CDR1 and CDR2 from the germline V gene are KGHSH and LQKENI. Trimming removed 4 bases from V and 10 bases from J; junction bases left unmatched: 12. The CDR3 here is CASSLGTGGGLKEQFF. The CDR3 DNA sequence: TGTGCCAGCTCACTCGGGACAGGGGGTGGTCTAAAGGAGCAGTTCTTC. Supplemented by reference TRBV18 and TRBJ2-1, the full variable domain reads NAGVMQNPRHLVRRRGQEARLRCSPMKGHSHVYWYRQLPEEGLKFMVYLQKENIIDESGMPKERFSAEFPKEGPSILRIQQVVRGDSAAYFCASSLGTGGGLKEQFFGPGTRLTVL.

This clone was found once. V usage is TRBV27 and J usage is TRBJ1-2, with D maybe TRBD1 (6 bases). The CDR3 is made up of 15 amino acids. Germline CDR1 and CDR2: MNHEY and SMNVEV (reference sequence). The V end lost 5 bases, the J end lost 7 bases, and 20 bases lay between the germline ends. CDR3 in DNA: TGTGCCAGCAGTCCGATGTTGGGGGGGGCTGGTGGCTACACCTTC. Translating gives CASSPMLGGAGGYTF.

J is TRBJ1-1 and V is TRBV6-2 or TRBV6-3; 7 positions agree with TRBD1. Germline lookup yields CDR1 MNHEY and CDR2 SVGEGT. The CDR3 is 13 residues long. The V segment lost 2 bases and the J segment 7 bases; nucleotides outside the gene matches: 4. As DNA, the CDR3 is TGTGCCAGCAGTTACCCGGGACAGAATGAAGCTTTCTTT. Encoded protein: CASSYPGQNEAFF.

This clone was seen just once. The V gene is TRBV27, the J gene TRBJ1-4; perhaps TRBD1 as D (5 bases). CDR3 size: 14 residues. Trimming took off 5 bases at V and 1 base at J, with 8 bases between the two ends. The germline V gene encodes CDR1 MNHEY and CDR2 SMNVEV (reference sequence). The DNA of the CDR3 is TGTGCCAGCAGTCTCACAGGAACTAATGAAAAACTGTTTTTT. Protein sequence: CASSLTGTNEKLFF.

This chain links TRBV27 with TRBJ2-7; tentatively, D is TRBD2 (6 bases). The CDR3 is 16 residues long. V lost 4 bases, J lost 4 bases, and 20 bases lay in between. Germline CDR1 is MNHEY and CDR2 is SMNVEV (reference sequence). The CDR3 sequence is CASSSFPAGSIYEQYF. The CDR3 coding sequence is TGTGCCAGCAGTTCATTCCCGGCGGGAAGTATTTACGAGCAGTACTTC.

As to this clone: This sample includes further DNA sequences coding for the same CDR3. The rearrangement links TRBV5-4 to TRBJ2-7, with D possibly matching TRBD1 (5 bases). The CDR3 runs 14 residues. Germline V CDR1 and CDR2: SGHNT, YYREEE (reference sequence). Trimming removed 0 bases from V and 0 bases from J, with 7 bases in between. This chain's CDR3 is CASSLGGSSYEQYF. The CDR3 DNA reads as TGTGCCAGCAGCTTGGGGGGCAGCTCCTACGAGCAGTACTTC. The complete variable domain, with remaining parts taken from reference TRBV5-4 and TRBJ2-7, reads ETGVTQSPTHLIKTRGQQVTLRCSSQSGHNTVSWYQQALGQGPQFIFQYYREEENGRGNFPPRFSGLQFPNYSSELNVNALELDDSALYLCASSLGGSSYEQYFGPGTRLTVT.

In its sample, this clone was seen once. This chain connects TRBV6-5 to TRBJ1-1, with TRBD1 matching 7 bases. Losses at the gene ends were 2 bases for V and 6 bases for J; bases not matched to a gene: 9. The CDR3 is 15 residues long. Germline CDR1 MNHEY, CDR2 SVGAGI. CDR3 sequence (DNA): TGTGCCAGCAGTTACCGACAGGGTCTGGGTTCTGAAGCTTTCTTT. Protein product: CASSYRQGLGSEAFF.

The V call is TRBV28, the J call TRBJ1-5; unclear D gene. Trimming pared 5 bases from V and 5 bases from J, leaving 19 bases between. CDR3 length: 16 residues. Germline V gives CDR1 MDHEN, CDR2 SYDVKM. The CDR3, as DNA: TGTGCCAGCAGTCCCGGCCCCAGGACCGCTGATCAGCCCCAGCATTTT. Amino acids: CASSPGPRTADQPQHF.

The chain carries TRBV18 and TRBJ1-2; unclear D gene. The CDR3 runs 13 residues. Per the germline V gene, CDR1 is KGHSH and CDR2 is LQKENI. Trimming pared 0 bases from V and 4 bases from J, leaving 6 bases between. The CDR3 is CASSPPGPYGYTF. In DNA form, the CDR3 reads TGTGCCAGCTCACCACCGGGCCCCTATGGCTACACCTTC.

The genes are TRBV7-2 and TRBJ1-1, with TRBD1 matching over 7 bases. The ends lost 6 bases at V and 5 bases at J; junction bases unmatched: 6. CDR1 and CDR2 (germline): SGHTA, FQGNSA. The CDR3 totals 13 residues. This CDR3 is CASRDRVGTEAFF. In DNA form, the CDR3 reads TGTGCCAGCAGAGACAGGGTAGGGACTGAAGCTTTCTTT.

The V and J genes are TRBV4-1 and TRBJ2-7; D might be TRBD2 (6 bases). This CDR3 has 15 amino acids. Germline CDR1 and CDR2: MGHRA and YSYEKL. V lost 4 bases and J 3 bases, leaving 16 bases between the germline ends. This CDR3 is CASSPLTTGVYEQYF. Written as DNA, the CDR3 is TGCGCCAGCAGCCCCCTGACGACGGGGGTCTACGAGCAGTACTTC.

The V call is TRBV9, the J call TRBJ2-2, with TRBD1 matching 11 bases. The CDR3 spans 15 residues. The ends lost 3 bases at V and 4 bases at J; junction bases unmatched: 2. Germline CDR1 and CDR2: SGDLS and YYNGEE. The CDR3 is CASSADRGPTGELFF. CDR3 sequence (DNA): TGTGCCAGCAGCGCGGACAGGGGGCCCACCGGGGAGCTGTTTTTT.

The J gene is TRBJ1-1, the V gene TRBV12-3 or TRBV12-4, with D tentatively TRBD1 (5 bases). V lost 6 bases to trimming and J lost 2 bases, with 10 bases between them. The CDR3 has 13 residues. In nucleotides, the CDR3 is TGTGCCAGCAGCAAAACAGGCAACACTGAAGCTTTCTTT. Translation gives CASSKTGNTEAFF.

Concerning this clone itself: This CDR3 is also generated by other DNA sequences in the sample. The gene calls are TRBV6-5 and TRBJ2-3; tentatively, D is TRBD1 or TRBD2 (5 bases each). Between the trimmed V and J ends, which lost 6 bases and 4 bases, there was a span of 8 bases. The CDR3 covers 12 residues. The germline V gene has CDR1 MNHEY and CDR2 SVGAGI. The CDR3 nucleotides read TGTGCCAGCAGGGGGGTTGCAGATACGCAGTATTTT. It specifies CASRGVADTQYF.